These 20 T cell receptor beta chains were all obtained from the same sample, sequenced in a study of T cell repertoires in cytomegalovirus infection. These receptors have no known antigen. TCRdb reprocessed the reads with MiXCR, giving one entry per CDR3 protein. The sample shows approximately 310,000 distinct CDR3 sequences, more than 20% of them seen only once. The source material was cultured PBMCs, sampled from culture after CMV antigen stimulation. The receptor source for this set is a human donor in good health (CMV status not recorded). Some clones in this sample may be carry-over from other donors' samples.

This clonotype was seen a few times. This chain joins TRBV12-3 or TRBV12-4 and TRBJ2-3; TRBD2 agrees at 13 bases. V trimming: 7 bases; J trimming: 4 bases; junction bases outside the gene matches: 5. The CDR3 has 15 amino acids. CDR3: CASKRTSGSADTQYF. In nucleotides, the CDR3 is TGTGCCAGCAAGCGGACTAGCGGGAGTGCAGATACGCAGTATTTT.

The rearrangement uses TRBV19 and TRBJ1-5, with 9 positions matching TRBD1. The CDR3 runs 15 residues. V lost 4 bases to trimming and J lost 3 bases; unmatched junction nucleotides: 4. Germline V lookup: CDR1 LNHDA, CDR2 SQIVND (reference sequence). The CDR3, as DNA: TGTGCCAGTAGTAAGGGACAGGGCCTCAATCAGCCCCAGCATTTT. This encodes CASSKGQGLNQPQHF.

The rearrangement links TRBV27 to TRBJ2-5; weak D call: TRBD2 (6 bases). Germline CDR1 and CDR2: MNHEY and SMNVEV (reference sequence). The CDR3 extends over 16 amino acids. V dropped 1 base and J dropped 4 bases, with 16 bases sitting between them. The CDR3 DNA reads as TGTGCCAGCAGTTTATTAAATTCGGGAGTACTAGAGACCCAGTACTTC. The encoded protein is CASSLLNSGVLETQYF.

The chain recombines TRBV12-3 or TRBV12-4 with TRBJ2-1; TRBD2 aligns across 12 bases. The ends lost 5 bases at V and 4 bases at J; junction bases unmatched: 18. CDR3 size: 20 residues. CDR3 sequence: CASSPGALAGGLAVYNEQFF. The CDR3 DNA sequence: TGTGCCAGCAGTCCTGGGGCTCTAGCGGGAGGGTTGGCAGTGTACAATGAGCAGTTCTTC.

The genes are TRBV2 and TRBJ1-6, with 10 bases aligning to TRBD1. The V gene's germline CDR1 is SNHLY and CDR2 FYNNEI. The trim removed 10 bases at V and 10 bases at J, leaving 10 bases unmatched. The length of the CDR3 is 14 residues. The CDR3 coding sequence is TGTGCCACACAAGAGGGACAGGGGAACTCACCCCTCCACTTT. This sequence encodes CATQEGQGNSPLHF.

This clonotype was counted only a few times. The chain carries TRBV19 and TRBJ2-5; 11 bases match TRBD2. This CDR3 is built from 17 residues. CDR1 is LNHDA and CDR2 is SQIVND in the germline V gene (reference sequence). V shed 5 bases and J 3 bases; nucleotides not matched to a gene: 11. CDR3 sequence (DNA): TGTGCCAGTAGTCCGAGACTAGCGGGATATGCGAAAGAGACCCAGTACTTC. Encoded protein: CASSPRLAGYAKETQYF. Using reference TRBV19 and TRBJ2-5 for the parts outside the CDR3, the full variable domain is DGGITQSPKYLFRKEGQNVTLSCEQNLNHDAMYWYRQDPGQGLRLIYYSQIVNDFQKGDIAEGYSVSREKKESFPLTVTSAQKNPTAFYLCASSPRLAGYAKETQYFGPGTRLLVL.

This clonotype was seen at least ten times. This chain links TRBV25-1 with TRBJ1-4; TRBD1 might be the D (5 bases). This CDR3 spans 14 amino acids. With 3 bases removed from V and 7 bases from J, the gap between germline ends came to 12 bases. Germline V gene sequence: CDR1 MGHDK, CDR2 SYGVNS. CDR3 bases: TGTGCCAGCAGTGACGGGACCGATTCTGAAAAACTGTTTTTT. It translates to CASSDGTDSEKLFF.

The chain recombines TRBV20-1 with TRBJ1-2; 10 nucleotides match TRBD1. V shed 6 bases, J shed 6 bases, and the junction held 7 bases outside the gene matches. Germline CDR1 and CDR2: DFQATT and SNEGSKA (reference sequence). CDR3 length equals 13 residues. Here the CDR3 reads CSAPGQGSDGYTF. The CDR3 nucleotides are TGCAGTGCCCCGGGACAGGGGTCGGATGGCTACACCTTC.

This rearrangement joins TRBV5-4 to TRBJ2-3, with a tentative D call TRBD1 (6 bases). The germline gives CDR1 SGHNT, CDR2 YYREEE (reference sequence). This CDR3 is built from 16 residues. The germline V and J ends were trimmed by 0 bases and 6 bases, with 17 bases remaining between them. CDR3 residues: CASSLGYAGDSDTQYF. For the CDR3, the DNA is TGTGCCAGCAGCTTGGGATATGCAGGGGATTCCGATACGCAGTATTTT.

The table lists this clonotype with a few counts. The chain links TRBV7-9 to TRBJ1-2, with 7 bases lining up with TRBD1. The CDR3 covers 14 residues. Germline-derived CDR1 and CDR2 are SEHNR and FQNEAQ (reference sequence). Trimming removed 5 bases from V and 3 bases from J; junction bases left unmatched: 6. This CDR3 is CASSGRGGHYGYTF. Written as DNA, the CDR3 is TGTGCCAGCAGCGGCAGGGGGGGTCACTATGGCTACACCTTC.

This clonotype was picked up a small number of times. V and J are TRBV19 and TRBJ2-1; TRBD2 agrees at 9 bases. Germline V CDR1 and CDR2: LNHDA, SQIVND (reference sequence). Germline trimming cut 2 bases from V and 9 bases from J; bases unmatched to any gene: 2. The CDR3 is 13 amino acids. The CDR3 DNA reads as TGTGCCAGTAGTATAATAGCGGGAGTTGAGCAGTTCTTC. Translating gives CASSIIAGVEQFF.

The CDR3 region is CASSRTEETQYF. The CDR3 DNA reads as TGTGCCAGCAGCCGCACCGAAGAGACCCAGTACTTC. The chain carries TRBV7-2 and TRBJ2-5; no firm D call. The V gene's germline CDR1 is SGHTA and CDR2 FQGNSA. The ends were cut back, 5 bases at V and 3 bases at J, with 7 bases in the middle. The CDR3 runs 12 residues.

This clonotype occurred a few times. The CDR3 DNA sequence: TGTGCCAGCGGTCCAGGGGCCTACGAGCAGTACTTC. Its protein is CASGPGAYEQYF. The chain employs TRBV6-2 or TRBV6-3 and TRBJ2-7; TRBD1 is a possible D gene (6 bases). Trimming took 8 bases from V and 2 from J, leaving 10 bases between them. Germline V CDR1 and CDR2: MNHEY, SVGEGT. The CDR3 length is 12 residues.

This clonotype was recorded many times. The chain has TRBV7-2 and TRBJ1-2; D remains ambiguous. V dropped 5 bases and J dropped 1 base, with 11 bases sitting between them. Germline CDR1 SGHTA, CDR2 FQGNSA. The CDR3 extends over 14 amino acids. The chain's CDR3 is CASSPRLVNYGYTF. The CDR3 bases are TGTGCCAGCAGCCCTCGTTTGGTTAACTATGGCTACACCTTC.

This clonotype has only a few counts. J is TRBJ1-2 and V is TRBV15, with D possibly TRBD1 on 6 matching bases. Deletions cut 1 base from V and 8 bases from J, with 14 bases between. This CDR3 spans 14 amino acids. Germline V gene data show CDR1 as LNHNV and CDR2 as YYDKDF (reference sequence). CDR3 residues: CATSRVGAGPGYTF. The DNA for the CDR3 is TGTGCCACCAGCAGAGTGGGGGCAGGCCCAGGCTACACCTTC.

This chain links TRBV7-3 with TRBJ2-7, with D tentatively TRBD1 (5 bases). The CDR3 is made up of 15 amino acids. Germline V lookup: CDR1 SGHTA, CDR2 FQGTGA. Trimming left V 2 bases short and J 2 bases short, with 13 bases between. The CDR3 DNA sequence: TGTGCCAGCAGCTTATATAACAGGCAGCCCTACGAGCAGTACTTC. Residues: CASSLYNRQPYEQYF.

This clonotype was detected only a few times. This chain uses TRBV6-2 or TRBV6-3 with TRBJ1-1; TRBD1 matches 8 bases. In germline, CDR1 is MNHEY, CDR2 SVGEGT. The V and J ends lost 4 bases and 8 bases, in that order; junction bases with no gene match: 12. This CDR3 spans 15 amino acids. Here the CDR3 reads CASSFSGRTGREAFF. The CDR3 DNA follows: TGTGCCAGCAGTTTCTCGGGTCGGACAGGGCGCGAAGCTTTCTTT.

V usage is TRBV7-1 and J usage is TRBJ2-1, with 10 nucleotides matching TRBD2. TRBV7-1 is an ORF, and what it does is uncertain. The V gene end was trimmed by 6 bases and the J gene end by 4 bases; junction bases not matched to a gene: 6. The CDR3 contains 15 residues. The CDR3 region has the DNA TGTGCCAGCAGGGGGACTAGCGAACGGTACAATGAGCAGTTCTTC. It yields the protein CASRGTSERYNEQFF.

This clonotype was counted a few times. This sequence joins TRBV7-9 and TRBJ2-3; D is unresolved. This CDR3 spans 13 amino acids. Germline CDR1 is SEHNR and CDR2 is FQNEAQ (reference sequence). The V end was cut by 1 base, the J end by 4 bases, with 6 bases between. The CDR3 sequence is CASSLVEPDTQYF. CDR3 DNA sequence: TGTGCCAGCAGCTTAGTGGAGCCAGATACGCAGTATTTT. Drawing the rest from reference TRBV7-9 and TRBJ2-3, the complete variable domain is DTGVSQNPRHKITKRGQNVTFRCDPISEHNRLYWYRQTLGQGPEFLTYFQNEAQLEKSRLLSDRFSAERPKGSFSTLEIQRTEQGDSAMYLCASSLVEPDTQYFGPGTRLTVL.

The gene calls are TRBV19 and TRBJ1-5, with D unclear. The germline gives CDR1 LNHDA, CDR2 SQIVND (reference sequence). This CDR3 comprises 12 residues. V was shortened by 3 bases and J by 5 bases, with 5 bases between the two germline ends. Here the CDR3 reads CASSIADQPQHF. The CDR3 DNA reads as TGTGCCAGTAGTATCGCGGATCAGCCCCAGCATTTT.